The 9 T cell receptor beta chains given below trace back to one sample, sequenced in a study of cytomegalovirus exposure and HLA in healthy donors. PCR was performed using 60 Vbeta and 13 Jbeta primers. TCRdb keeps only in-frame clones here, not all; method: immunoSEQ multiplex PCR. Found here are around 130,000 clones, approximately 80% of them singletons; the top ten hold more than 2.5%. Sequenced material: PBMCs. These receptor sequences come from a male donor in good health and CMV-seronegative.

The J gene is TRBJ2-3, the V gene TRBV4-2, with a possible D match to TRBD2 (5 bases). V was pared by 0 bases and J by 7 bases, with 14 bases between. The CDR3 has 15 amino acids. Looked up from germline, CDR1 is LGHNA and CDR2 is YNFKEQ. The CDR3 DNA sequence: TGTGCCAGCAGCCAAGATAGAGGGAGTCTCTATACGCAGTATTTT. Translation gives CASSQDRGSLYTQYF.

The rearrangement uses TRBV25-1 and TRBJ2-7, with 8 bases fitting TRBD1. The CDR3 totals 18 residues. Germline CDR1 reads MGHDK; CDR2 reads SYGVNS. V dropped 2 bases and J dropped 0; count of bases not matched to a gene: 12. For the CDR3, the DNA is TGTGCCAGCAGTGAAGCGGGGACAGGCCTTCCCAGCTCCTACGAGCAGTACTTC. It is translated as CASSEAGTGLPSSYEQYF.

The V gene is TRBV6-5, the J gene TRBJ1-2; 8 nucleotides line up with TRBD1. The CDR3 loop spans 13 amino acids. Losses at the gene ends were 6 bases for V and 4 bases for J; bases not matched to a gene: 4. The V gene's germline CDR1 is MNHEY and CDR2 SVGAGI. The CDR3 protein is CASSRGLIYGYTF. The CDR3 DNA follows: TGTGCCAGCAGCAGGGGGCTGATCTATGGCTACACCTTC.

The rearrangement links TRBV5-6 to TRBJ1-5; possibly TRBD1 for D (5 bases). Germline V gene lookup returns CDR1 SGHDT and CDR2 YYEEEE. The V end was cut by 1 base, the J end by 6 bases, with 23 bases between. The CDR3 runs 18 residues. In DNA form, the CDR3 reads TGTGCCAGCAGCTTGTGGGAGGCAGGGATAGTTTTAAGTCAGCCCCAGCATTTT. Translating gives CASSLWEAGIVLSQPQHF.

The V call is TRBV18, the J call TRBJ1-5; TRBD1 might be the D (6 bases). Germline V gene sequence: CDR1 KGHSH, CDR2 LQKENI. This CDR3 has 17 amino acids. V shed 4 bases and J shed 3 bases, with 19 bases lying between them. This CDR3 is CASSRLKIPGDNQPQHF. For the CDR3, the DNA is TGTGCCAGCTCACGACTCAAGATTCCAGGGGACAATCAGCCCCAGCATTTT.

The chain combines TRBV2 with TRBJ2-1, with TRBD2 as a possible D gene (5 bases). Germline CDR1 is SNHLY and CDR2 is FYNNEI. V was clipped by 11 bases and J by 7 bases, with 24 bases between them. The CDR3 is made up of 15 amino acids. The CDR3 reads CAASTSPAGKNEQFF. CDR3 coding DNA: TGTGCCGCGAGTACGTCGCCGGCCGGGAAGAATGAGCAGTTCTTC.

This clone was detected only a few times. The rearrangement uses TRBV5-4 and TRBJ2-7; 10 nucleotides line up with TRBD2. CDR1 and CDR2 (germline): SGHNT, YYREEE (reference sequence). The CDR3 has 19 residues. J gave up 1 base and V 0 bases, and 13 bases lay outside the gene matches. CDR3 loop: CASSLVSASGSFRSYEQYF. CDR3 nucleotide sequence: TGTGCCAGCAGCTTGGTATCGGCTAGCGGGAGCTTTCGGTCCTACGAGCAGTACTTC.

The V and J genes are TRBV28 and TRBJ2-1; a possible D gene is TRBD1 (6 bases). This CDR3 is 11 amino acids long. Germline CDR1 is MDHEN and CDR2 is SYDVKM. With 4 bases removed from V and 11 bases from J, the gap between germline ends came to 9 bases. CDR3 sequence (DNA): TGTGCCAGCAGTTGGACAGCCCAGCAGTTCTTC. It translates to CASSWTAQQFF.

The V call is TRBV6-4, the J call TRBJ2-3; TRBD2 agrees at 8 bases. Per the germline V gene, CDR1 is MRHNA and CDR2 is SNTAGT. V shed 4 bases, J shed 2 bases, and the junction held 2 bases outside the gene matches. The CDR3 spans 14 residues. DNA of the CDR3: TGTGCCAGCAGTGTGCGGGGGGACACAGATACGCAGTATTTT. As protein: CASSVRGDTDTQYF.